This entry features one TCR beta chain sequence. In the original workflow: Reference gene primer amplification gave estimated nucleated cell counts. Clones were read by immunoSEQ multiplex PCR, and TCRdb kept only the in-frame ones, dropping some. The D gene and trimming were derived from the DNA, and the V and J assignments and clone size from that table. The table shows some 180,000 clones, with 88% occurring only once. This specimen belongs to a study of blood T cell repertoires in COVID-19. Study as a whole: COVID-19 samples, acute and convalescent, were from the United States, Italy and Spain. PBMCs, B-cell-depleted T cells, or T cells were the source of the cDNA or gDNA that made up the material.

The germline CDR1 and CDR2 sequences are SGHAT and FQNNGV. The ends were cut back, 2 bases at V and 2 bases at J, with 9 bases in the middle. This CDR3 comprises 14 residues. Sequencing was done on a sample of peripheral blood. The rearrangement links TRBV11-2 to TRBJ1-1; no clear D gene. The clonotype originates from a man between 35 and 55 years old with active or convalescent COVID-19. The CDR3 reads CASSLSGQNTEAFF. The CDR3 DNA follows: TGTGCCAGCAGCTTATCTGGGCAAAACACTGAAGCTTTCTTT.